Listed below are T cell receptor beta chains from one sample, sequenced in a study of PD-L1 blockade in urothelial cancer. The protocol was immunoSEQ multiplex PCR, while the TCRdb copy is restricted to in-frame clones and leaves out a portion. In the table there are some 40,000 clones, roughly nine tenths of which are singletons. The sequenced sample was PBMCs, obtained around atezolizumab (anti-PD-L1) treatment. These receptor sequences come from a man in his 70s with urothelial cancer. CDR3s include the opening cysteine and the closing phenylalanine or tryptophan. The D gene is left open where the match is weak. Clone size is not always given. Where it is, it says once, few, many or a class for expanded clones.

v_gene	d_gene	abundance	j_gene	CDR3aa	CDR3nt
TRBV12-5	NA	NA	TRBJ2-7	CASGLVSGGVGYEQYF	TGTGCTAGTGGTTTGGTATCCGGGGGAGTTGGCTACGAGCAGTACTTC
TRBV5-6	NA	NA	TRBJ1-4	CASSLGPTLTANEKLFF	TGTGCCAGCAGCCTCGGTCCCACCCTCACCGCAAATGAAAAACTGTTTTTT
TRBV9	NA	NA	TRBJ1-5	CASSVGAGESNQPQHF	TGTGCCAGCAGCGTAGGAGCCGGGGAGAGCAATCAGCCCCAGCATTTT
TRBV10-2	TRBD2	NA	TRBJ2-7	CATTSGSYEQYF	TGCGCCACCACTAGCGGGAGCTACGAGCAGTACTTC
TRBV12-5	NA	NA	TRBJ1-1	CASGAGGNTEAFF	TGTGCTAGTGGGGCCGGCGGAAACACTGAAGCTTTCTTT
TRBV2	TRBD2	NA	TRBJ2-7	CASTGLAGVGEQYF	TGTGCCAGCACCGGACTAGCGGGGGTCGGCGAGCAGTACTTC
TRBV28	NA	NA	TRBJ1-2	CASSFNLVQGGYGYTF	TGTGCCAGCAGTTTTAACCTAGTACAGGGCGGCTATGGCTACACCTTC
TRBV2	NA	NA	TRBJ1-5	CASSERGFNQPQHF	TGTGCCAGCAGTGAAAGGGGGTTCAATCAGCCCCAGCATTTT
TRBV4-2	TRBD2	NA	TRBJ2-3	CASSGAGAADTQYF	TGTGCCAGCAGCGGCGCGGGAGCGGCAGATACGCAGTATTTT
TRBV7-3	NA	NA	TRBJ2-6	CASSLNGQGGANVLTF	TGTGCCAGCAGCTTAAATGGGCAAGGTGGGGCCAACGTCCTGACTTTC
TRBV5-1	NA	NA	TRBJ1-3	CASSLAAQGIGNTIYF	TGCGCCAGCAGCCTCGCTGCACAGGGAATAGGAAACACCATATATTTT
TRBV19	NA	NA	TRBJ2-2	CASSAGGENTGELFF	TGTGCCAGTAGTGCGGGCGGGGAGAACACCGGGGAGCTGTTTTTT
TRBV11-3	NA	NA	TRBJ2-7	CASSLRGGPDYEQYF	TGTGCCAGCAGCTTAAGGGGGGGGCCCGACTACGAGCAGTACTTC
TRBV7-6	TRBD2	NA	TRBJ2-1	CASSPQAGVNNEQFF	TGTGCCAGCAGCCCCCAAGCGGGAGTAAACAATGAGCAGTTCTTC
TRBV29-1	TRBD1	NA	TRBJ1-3	CSVQTGIGNTIYF	TGCAGCGTTCAGACAGGGATCGGAAACACCATATATTTT
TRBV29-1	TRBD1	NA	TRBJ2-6	CSVSEGGQGSSGANVLTF	TGCAGCGTTTCGGAGGGGGGACAGGGAAGCTCTGGGGCCAACGTCCTGACTTTC
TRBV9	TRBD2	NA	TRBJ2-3	CASSPRLAGAGTDTQYF	TGTGCCAGCAGCCCCCGACTAGCGGGAGCCGGCACAGATACGCAGTATTTT
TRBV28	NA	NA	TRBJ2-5	CATGRFQETQYF	TGTGCCACCGGTAGATTCCAAGAGACCCAGTACTTC
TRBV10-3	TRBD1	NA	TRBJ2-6	CATSGETGVSGANVLTF	TGTGCCACCTCGGGCGAGACAGGGGTCTCTGGGGCCAACGTCCTGACTTTC
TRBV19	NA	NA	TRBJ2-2	CASSSGWRTTGELFF	TGTGCCAGTAGTAGCGGGTGGAGGACCACCGGGGAGCTGTTTTTT
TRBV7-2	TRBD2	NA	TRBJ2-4	CASSLVGSGRRRSIQYF	TGTGCCAGCAGCTTAGTTGGTAGCGGGAGACGGAGGAGCATTCAGTACTTC
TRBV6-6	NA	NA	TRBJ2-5	CASKLTGDSRETQYF	TGTGCCAGCAAACTTACAGGAGACAGTAGAGAGACCCAGTACTTC
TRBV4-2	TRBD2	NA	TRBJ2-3	CASSQDGIAGGDTQYF	TGTGCCAGCAGCCAAGATGGGATAGCGGGAGGTGATACGCAGTATTTT
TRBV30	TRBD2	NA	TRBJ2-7	CAWSEGLAVLYEQYF	TGTGCCTGGAGTGAGGGACTAGCGGTCCTCTACGAGCAGTACTTC
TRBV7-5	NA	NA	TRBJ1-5	CVRSQTGGPNQPQHF	TGTGTCAGAAGCCAGACAGGGGGCCCCAATCAGCCCCAGCATTTT
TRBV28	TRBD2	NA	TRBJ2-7	CASSLGFGGPAGRNEQYF	TGTGCCAGCAGTTTAGGGTTCGGGGGTCCAGCGGGAAGGAACGAGCAGTACTTC
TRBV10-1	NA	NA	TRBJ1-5	CASSPAGSNQPQHF	TGCGCCAGCAGCCCCGCAGGGAGCAATCAGCCCCAGCATTTT
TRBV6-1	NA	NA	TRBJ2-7	CASRAGERYEQYF	TGTGCCAGCAGGGCAGGGGAGCGCTACGAGCAGTACTTC
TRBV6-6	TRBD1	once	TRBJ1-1	CASRTGKVAEAFF	TGTGCCAGCAGGACAGGGAAGGTAGCTGAAGCTTTCTTT
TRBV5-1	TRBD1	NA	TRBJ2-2	CASTQRTGGYGGELFF	TGCGCCAGCACCCAAAGGACAGGGGGCTATGGCGGGGAGCTGTTTTTT
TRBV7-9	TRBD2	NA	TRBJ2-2	CASSFLFQREGRGTGELFF	TGTGCCAGCAGCTTCTTGTTTCAGCGGGAGGGCCGCGGAACCGGGGAGCTGTTTTTT
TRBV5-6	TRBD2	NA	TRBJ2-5	CASSALSSGRVETQYF	TGTGCCAGCAGCGCACTGTCTAGCGGGAGGGTAGAGACCCAGTACTTC
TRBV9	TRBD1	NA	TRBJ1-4	CASSPRQGTNEKLFF	TGTGCCAGCAGCCCTAGACAGGGAACTAATGAAAAACTGTTTTTT
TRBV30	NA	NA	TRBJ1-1	CAWRLSGNPSGDMNTEAFF	TGTGCCTGGAGACTTAGCGGGAATCCCTCAGGAGATATGAACACTGAAGCTTTCTTT
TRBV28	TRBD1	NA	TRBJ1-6	CASSFPDRGPSPLHF	TGTGCCAGCAGTTTCCCGGACAGGGGGCCGTCACCCCTCCACTTT
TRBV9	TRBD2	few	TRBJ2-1	CASSGGELAVYEQFF	TGTGCCAGCAGCGGGGGGGAACTAGCGGTCTATGAGCAGTTCTTC
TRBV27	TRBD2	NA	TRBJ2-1	CASSPRTSGRLDEQFF	TGTGCCAGCAGTCCCCGGACTAGCGGGAGGTTGGATGAGCAGTTCTTC
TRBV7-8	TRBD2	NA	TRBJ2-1	CASSLVLAGGNEQFF	TGTGCCAGCAGCTTAGTTCTAGCGGGAGGCAATGAGCAGTTCTTC
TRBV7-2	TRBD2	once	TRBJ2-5	CASSLALRLAGVKETQYF	TGTGCCAGCAGCTTAGCGCTAAGACTAGCGGGAGTTAAAGAGACCCAGTACTTC
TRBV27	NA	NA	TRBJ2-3	CASSSLGSGHTDTQYF	TGTGCCAGCAGCTCCCTGGGTAGCGGACACACAGATACGCAGTATTTT
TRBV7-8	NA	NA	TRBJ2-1	CASSFTGEQFF	TGTGCCAGCAGCTTTACCGGTGAGCAGTTCTTC
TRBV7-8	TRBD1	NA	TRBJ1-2	CASSYGPLTGDYGYTF	TGTGCCAGCAGCTACGGACCCCTGACAGGGGACTATGGCTACACCTTC
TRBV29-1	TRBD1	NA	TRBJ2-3	CSARTGSTDTQYF	TGCAGCGCCCGGACAGGGAGCACAGATACGCAGTATTTT
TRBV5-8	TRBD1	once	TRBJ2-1	CASRTRTGGLNEQFF	TGTGCCAGTCGAACCAGGACAGGGGGTCTCAATGAGCAGTTCTTC
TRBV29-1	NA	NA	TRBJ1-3	CSVESTGLSGNTIYF	TGCAGCGTTGAAAGCACAGGCCTCTCTGGAAACACCATATATTTT
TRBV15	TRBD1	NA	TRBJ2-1	CATSGRPGQGPRLSDEQFF	TGTGCCACCAGCGGCAGACCGGGACAGGGGCCCCGTCTATCCGATGAGCAGTTCTTC
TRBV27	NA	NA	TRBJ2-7	CASSLGSGSPSYEQYF	TGTGCCAGCAGTTTAGGATCGGGTTCCCCCTCCTACGAGCAGTACTTC
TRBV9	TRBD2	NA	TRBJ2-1	CASSALGLAGGSSGEQFF	TGTGCCAGCAGCGCGCTCGGACTAGCGGGAGGAAGTAGCGGTGAGCAGTTCTTC
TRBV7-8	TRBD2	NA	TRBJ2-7	CASSLGGGGYEQYF	TGTGCCAGCAGCTTAGGTGGGGGGGGCTACGAGCAGTACTTC
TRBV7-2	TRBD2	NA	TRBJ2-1	CASSLNFLAGSNEQFF	TGTGCCAGCAGCTTAAACTTCCTAGCGGGAAGTAATGAGCAGTTCTTC
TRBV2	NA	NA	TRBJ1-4	CASSEAETAHEKLFF	TGTGCCAGCAGTGAAGCGGAGACGGCCCATGAAAAACTGTTTTTT
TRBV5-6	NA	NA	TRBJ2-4	CASSGRAGIWDIQYF	TGTGCCAGCAGCGGAAGGGCAGGGATATGGGACATTCAGTACTTC
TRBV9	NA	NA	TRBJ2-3	CASSKRWVADTQYF	TGTGCCAGCAGCAAGCGGTGGGTCGCAGATACGCAGTATTTT